This TCR beta chain was documented in a study of cytomegalovirus exposure and HLA in healthy donors. The CDR3 extends over 15 amino acids. Germline V gene lookup returns CDR1 MRHNA and CDR2 SNTAGT. V lost 8 bases and J lost 5; bases outside the gene matches: 10. Primers for the PCR totalled 60 Vbeta and 13 Jbeta. The method was immunoSEQ multiplex PCR; TCRdb's version includes in-frame clones alone and lacks a portion of them. The sample includes some 220,000 clones, about 89% seen only once; the top ten take approximately 1%. This TCR was sampled from a woman aged 18-35 years in good health and CMV-seronegative. The chain recombines TRBV6-4 with TRBJ2-2; TRBD1 matches at 8 bases. The sequenced sample was PBMCs. The CDR3 nucleotides are TGTGCCAGCGCCCTCGACAGGGGCAAGACCGGGGAGCTGTTTTTT. It encodes CASALDRGKTGELFF.